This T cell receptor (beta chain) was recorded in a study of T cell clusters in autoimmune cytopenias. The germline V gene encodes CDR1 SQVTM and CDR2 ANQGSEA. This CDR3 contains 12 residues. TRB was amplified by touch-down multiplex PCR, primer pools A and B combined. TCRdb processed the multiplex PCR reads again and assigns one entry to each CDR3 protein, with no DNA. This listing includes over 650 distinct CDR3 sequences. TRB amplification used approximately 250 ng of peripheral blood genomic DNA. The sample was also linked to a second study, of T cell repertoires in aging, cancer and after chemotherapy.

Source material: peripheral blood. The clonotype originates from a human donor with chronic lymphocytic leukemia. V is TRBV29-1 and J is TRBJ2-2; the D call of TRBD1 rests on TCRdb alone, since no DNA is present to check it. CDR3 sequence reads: CSVGQNTGELFF.